This T cell receptor beta chain was recovered during a study of cytomegalovirus exposure and HLA in healthy donors. Study-wide results and limits: The finding came from a later analysis; first-cohort TCR clusters tended to co-occur in the 95 to 150 validation repertoires. The study flagged fewer than 200 TCR beta chains as cytomegalovirus-associated. CMV antigen specificity of three CMV-associated chains was confirmed in vitro.

Regarding this clone: Its antigen is currently unknown.

This CDR3 region has 13 residues. The V end was cut by 0 bases, the J end by 6 bases, with 9 bases between. CDR1 is SGHTA, CDR2 FQGTGA, per germline. TCRdb's copy holds only in-frame clones and misses some; the assay was immunoSEQ multiplex PCR. Of about 140,000 clones listed, 88% were seen once; the top ten hold approximately 8%. This chain connects TRBV7-3 to TRBJ2-7; D perhaps matches TRBD1 (5 bases). The sequenced sample was PBMCs. This clonotype originated in a woman younger than 30 in good health and CMV-seropositive. CDR3 in amino acids: CASSLTGPSEQYF. In DNA form, the CDR3 reads TGTGCCAGCAGCTTAACGGGGCCGTCCGAGCAGTACTTC.